The entry below gives a single TCR beta chain sequence along with its context. This clonotype was picked up a small number of times. Its antigen is not yet known. Base qualities were left out, and no much larger clone turns up one base away. Ficoll-Paque density gradient centrifugation was used to isolate PBMCs. V is pared back by 2 bases and J by 8 bases, with 9 bases lying between the germline termini. Taken from cysteine to phenylalanine, the CDR3 has 12 residues. Only the CDR3 DNA stays, 36 bases, in frame from base 1. These data come from a study of T-cell memory formation after mild COVID-19 (dated by TCRdb to the early 2020s). About the investigation overall: Most TCR sequence clusters were specific to one of the two donors. Longitudinal TCRalpha and TCRbeta repertoire sequencing tracked T-cell clones expanding and contracting after mild COVID-19 in a couple of donors. The cohort was made up of two young adult volunteers, one female and one male, who were previously healthy.

For sequencing, an Illumina NovaSeq 6000 was employed. TCRalpha and TCRbeta cDNA libraries were constructed by 5'RACE with constant-segment primers, with sample barcodes and unique molecular identifiers being introduced. RNA was extracted from every sample with Trizol reagent. Libraries were amplified in two PCR steps, with a second sample barcode and Illumina TruSeq adapters added in the second step. The libraries were sequenced on an Illumina NovaSeq using 2 x 150 bp paired-end reads. The authors' analysis ran thus. The reads were demultiplexed and collapsed into UMI-guided consensus sequences using migec v1.2.7. With mixcr v2.1.11, UMI consensuses were aligned to TRA and TRB V and J templates and assembled into clonotypes. A clonotype was counted as expanded or contracted only when both edgeR and NoisET called the clonotype significant, with the noise models trained on biological replicates. For edgeR calls, a false discovery rate-adjusted p below 0.01 and a log2 fold-change threshold of 1 were applied. PCA with hierarchical clustering of max-normalized trajectories of the 1000 most abundant clonotypes was used as exploratory dynamics analysis. The CD4 or CD8 phenotype of responding clones was assigned using the separately sequenced CD4+ and CD8+ repertoires. Clones were called with MiXCR by TCRdb after fastp trimmed the public reads at Q25, and only in-frame beta chains were retained. Merged by CDR3 protein, the rows form single entries marked with the most common genes and DNA. The V and J calls were determined by TCRdb, not by the authors. In this sample the table shows roughly 250,000 distinct CDR3 sequences, over 15% of which occur a single time. In total, the top ten clones hold 20% to 25% of the sample.

The investigation overall reported the following: The detection of some responding clones in pre-infection memory suggests that pre-existing cross-reactive memory T cells joined the SARS-CoV-2 response. Contracting CD4+ clones were located mainly in the CM and EM memory subsets, whereas CD8+ clones were found to be enriched in EMRA. Only a couple of mild cases were covered in the study, and larger cohorts including severe cases with pre-infection samples were considered necessary. Clones that contracted from day 15 to 85 showed balanced CD4/CD8 phenotypes, whereas a second wave of clones that expanded from day 15 to 37 leaned towards CD4+. SARS-CoV-2 specificity of the second-wave clones peaking on day 37 was not confirmed.

The source is a man younger than 35 who had mild COVID-19 (a few samples of this study predate the infection). The sample titles of this study are shuffled in the database, so cell type and time point are left out; the donor was told from shared clones. Sequenced input: PBMCs or a T cell subset sorted from them (not recorded which). The rearrangement combines TRBV12-3 or TRBV12-4 with TRBJ1-2; a confident D gene designation cannot be given. The nucleotide sequence reads TGTGCCAGCAGTTTAACCCGGGAGGGCTACACCTTC. The resulting protein is CASSLTREGYTF.